These 24 T cell receptor beta chains came from one sample sequenced in a study of CD8 T cells in Susac syndrome. The RNA, roughly 0.5 to 1 ug, was put through reverse transcription using random hexamers. A single record per CDR3 protein comes from TCRdb applying MiXCR to the immunoSEQ multiplex PCR reads. The sample consists of 78,000 or so distinct CDR3 sequences, about 95% of them appearing once. What was sequenced was CD8+ T cells from PBMCs. All receptors come from a human donor with multiple sclerosis.

The chain carries TRBV4-2 and TRBJ1-1; D might be TRBD1 (6 bases). The V and J ends lost 3 bases and 5 bases respectively, with 19 bases between them. CDR1 is LGHNA, CDR2 YNFKEQ, per germline. This CDR3 comprises 16 residues. CDR3: CASSQPGGALWTEAFF. CDR3 nucleotides: TGTGCCAGCAGCCAGCCCGGGGGCGCTTTGTGGACTGAAGCTTTCTTT.

The table lists this clonotype with a count of one. The CDR3 loop is CASSHQVEQFF. DNA of the CDR3: TGTGCCAGCAGCCATCAGGTTGAGCAGTTCTTC. The rearrangement links TRBV3-1 to TRBJ2-1; no clear D gene. Trimming removed 3 bases at V and 9 bases at J, with 6 bases between. The CDR3 has 11 residues. Germline values: CDR1 LGHDT, CDR2 YNNKEL (reference sequence).

The V and J genes are TRBV13 and TRBJ1-6; 7 bases match TRBD1. CDR1 and CDR2 from the germline V gene are PRHDT and FYEKMQ (reference sequence). The junction had 11 bases not matched to a gene; V was cut back by 9 bases and J by 3 bases. This CDR3 is built from 16 residues. CDR3 DNA sequence: TGTGCCAGTGCTTCCCGGGACAGCGGCTATAATTCACCCCTCCACTTT. Protein sequence: CASASRDSGYNSPLHF.

The table lists this clonotype with a count of one. V usage is TRBV4-1 and J usage is TRBJ1-2; 9 bases fit TRBD1. Per germline, CDR1 MGHRA and CDR2 YSYEKL. Trimming removed 3 bases from V and 4 bases from J; junction bases left unmatched: 6. The CDR3 length is 15 residues. The CDR3 DNA reads as TGCGCCAGCAGCCACGGGGACAGGGCCCTCTATGGCTACACCTTC. This translates into CASSHGDRALYGYTF.

The rearrangement uses TRBV7-9 and TRBJ2-3, with D possibly called TRBD1 or TRBD2 (7 bases each). CDR1 and CDR2 from the germline V gene are SEHNR and FQNEAQ (reference sequence). The CDR3 is made up of 16 amino acids. Trimming took off 5 bases at V and 1 base at J, with 16 bases between the two ends. Here the CDR3 reads CASSPPGGARTDTQYF. CDR3 bases: TGTGCCAGCAGCCCACCAGGGGGGGCCCGCACAGATACGCAGTATTTT. Full variable domain (missing parts from reference TRBV7-9 and TRBJ2-3): DTGVSQNPRHKITKRGQNVTFRCDPISEHNRLYWYRQTLGQGPEFLTYFQNEAQLEKSRLLSDRFSAERPKGSFSTLEIQRTEQGDSAMYLCASSPPGGARTDTQYFGPGTRLTVL.

The gene calls are TRBV7-9 and TRBJ2-6; tentatively, D is TRBD2 (6 bases). This CDR3 is 17 amino acids long. V gave up 5 bases and J gave up 6 bases, with 20 bases separating them. Germline loops: CDR1 SEHNR, CDR2 FQNEAQ (reference sequence). The CDR3 nucleotides read TGTGCCAGCAGCCCAGAAAGGGACTTCATATTGGCCAACGTCCTGACTTTC. Translation: CASSPERDFILANVLTF. The complete variable domain, with remaining parts taken from reference TRBV7-9 and TRBJ2-6, reads DTGVSQNPRHKITKRGQNVTFRCDPISEHNRLYWYRQTLGQGPEFLTYFQNEAQLEKSRLLSDRFSAERPKGSFSTLEIQRTEQGDSAMYLCASSPERDFILANVLTFGAGSRLTVL.

Judged by abundance, this clonotype is medium-sized. The chain uses TRBV7-9 and TRBJ2-7; D is tentatively TRBD1 or TRBD2 (6 bases each). This CDR3 has 15 amino acids. Deletions cut 0 bases from V and 3 bases from J, with 12 bases between. CDR1 SEHNR and CDR2 FQNEAQ come from the germline V gene (reference sequence). CDR3 amino acids: CASSLAGGIYYEQYF. For the CDR3, the DNA is TGTGCCAGCAGCTTAGCAGGGGGGATTTACTACGAGCAGTACTTC.

This sequence joins TRBV9 and TRBJ2-1, with D uncertain. There are 11 residues in the CDR3. Trimming stripped 0 bases from V and 10 bases from J, with 5 bases between. Germline CDR1 is SGDLS and CDR2 is YYNGEE. The CDR3, as DNA: TGTGCCAGCAGCGTAGGGGCCGAGCAGTTCTTC. Its protein product is CASSVGAEQFF.

J is TRBJ1-4 and V is TRBV15; D unresolved. Trimming removed 8 bases from V and 5 bases from J, with 9 bases in between. Germline CDR1 reads LNHNV; CDR2 reads YYDKDF (reference sequence). The length of the CDR3 is 12 residues. The CDR3 region is CATGTINEKLFF. In DNA, the CDR3 is TGTGCCACCGGAACCATCAATGAAAAACTGTTTTTT.

This chain uses TRBV30 with TRBJ2-7; the D is unclear. The germline V gene has CDR1 GTSNPN and CDR2 SVGIG (reference sequence). V was trimmed by 3 bases and J by 3 bases, leaving 12 bases between them. The CDR3 is 13 amino acids. The CDR3 here is CAWSDWKNYEQYF. CDR3 DNA: TGTGCCTGGAGCGACTGGAAAAACTACGAGCAGTACTTC.

CDR3 nucleotide sequence: TGCGCCAGCAGCCAGACGGAGCGGGGGAGCAACTACGAGCAGTACTTC. It is translated as CASSQTERGSNYEQYF. The V call is TRBV4-1, the J call TRBJ2-7; TRBD2 matches 8 bases. After removal of 3 bases from V and 3 bases from J, the junction contained 10 bases not matched to a gene. Germline CDR1 MGHRA, CDR2 YSYEKL. The CDR3 is 16 residues long.

The chain links TRBV27 to TRBJ2-5, with D possibly called TRBD1 or TRBD2 (5 bases each). V gave up 6 bases and J gave up 4 bases, with 15 bases separating them. This CDR3 region has 14 residues. Germline values: CDR1 MNHEY, CDR2 SMNVEV (reference sequence). This CDR3 is CASSPTERGETQYF. The CDR3 DNA is TGTGCCAGCAGCCCCACGGAGAGGGGAGAGACCCAGTACTTC.

This chain joins TRBV10-3 and TRBJ1-1; D not resolved. Trimming took off 0 bases at V and 0 bases at J, with 11 bases between the two ends. This CDR3 has 16 residues. CDR1 and CDR2 from the germline V gene are ENHRY and SYGVKD. The CDR3 reads CAISESLASMNTEAFF. The CDR3 bases are TGTGCCATCAGTGAGTCTTTGGCATCCATGAACACTGAAGCTTTCTTT.

The rearrangement links TRBV29-1 to TRBJ2-7; a possible D gene is TRBD2 (6 bases). Germline-derived CDR1 and CDR2 are SQVTM and ANQGSEA. The CDR3 sequence is 12 residues long. V was pared by 7 bases and J by 2 bases, with 12 bases between. CDR3 sequence reads: CSGRDGAYEQYF. The CDR3 coding sequence is TGCAGCGGGAGGGACGGCGCCTACGAGCAGTACTTC.

The chain links TRBV6-5 to TRBJ2-2; tentative D call: TRBD1 (5 bases). In germline, CDR1 is MNHEY, CDR2 SVGAGI. The CDR3 is 13 amino acids. V was trimmed by 4 bases and J by 6 bases, leaving 9 bases between them. CDR3: CASSLGAAGELFF. The CDR3 DNA sequence: TGTGCCAGCAGTTTAGGGGCGGCCGGGGAGCTGTTTTTT.

V and J are TRBV27 and TRBJ2-2; 7 bases line up with TRBD1. The CDR3 has 17 residues. Trimming at V came to 4 bases and at J to 3 bases, leaving 11 bases not matched to a gene. Germline V lookup: CDR1 MNHEY, CDR2 SMNVEV (reference sequence). Written as DNA, the CDR3 is TGTGCCAGCAGTTCCCGACAGGGCTTCCCGTACACCGGGGAGCTGTTTTTT. Residues: CASSSRQGFPYTGELFF.

This chain links TRBV4-1 with TRBJ1-1; D uncertain. This CDR3 spans 15 amino acids. Germline CDR1 and CDR2: MGHRA and YSYEKL. V lost 0 bases and J lost 1, with 9 bases in between. DNA of the CDR3: TGCGCCAGCAGCCAAGAAGGACGGTCGAACACTGAAGCTTTCTTT. Translation gives CASSQEGRSNTEAFF.

The chain couples TRBV7-8 to TRBJ2-3, with 10 bases fitting TRBD1. Per the germline V gene, CDR1 is SGHVS and CDR2 is FQNEAQ. The CDR3 spans 15 residues. V was clipped by 7 bases and J by 4 bases; unmatched bases: 8. CDR3 loop: CASTRTGGLPDTQYF. In DNA form, the CDR3 reads TGTGCCAGCACCCGGACAGGGGGTCTGCCAGATACGCAGTATTTT.

The rearrangement links TRBV20-1 to TRBJ2-5; the D is unclear. The V end lost 2 bases, the J end lost 2 bases, and 18 bases lay between the germline ends. This CDR3 is built from 16 residues. Per the germline V gene, CDR1 is DFQATT and CDR2 is SNEGSKA (reference sequence). For the CDR3, the DNA is TGCAGTGCTAGACGTTCTCCCGCTCTCGGGCAAGAGACCCAGTACTTC. Protein sequence: CSARRSPALGQETQYF.

This chain joins TRBV6-6 and TRBJ2-1; possible D gene TRBD2, 6 bases. This CDR3 region has 15 residues. The germline V gene has CDR1 MNHNY and CDR2 SVGAGI (reference sequence). Trimming left V 6 bases short and J 5 bases short, with 17 bases between. The CDR3 DNA sequence: TGTGCCAGCAGCTATCTTACGGGAGTAGACAATGAGCAGTTCTTC. This encodes CASSYLTGVDNEQFF.

As concerns this clonotype: The junction differs from germline at one of its ends, possibly a read error. V is TRBV15 and J is TRBJ2-4; a possible D gene is TRBD2 (6 bases). The CDR3 extends over 18 amino acids. The germline V gene has CDR1 LNHNV and CDR2 YYDKDF (reference sequence). The CDR3 nucleotides read TGTGCCACCAGCGGAGAGCCCGGAGGGGCGCCGACCAAAAACATTCAGTACTTC. Its translation: CATSGEPGGAPTKNIQYF.

V usage is TRBV2 and J usage is TRBJ2-7; tentatively, D is TRBD1 or TRBD2 (5 bases each). The germline V gene encodes CDR1 SNHLY and CDR2 FYNNEI. V lost 7 bases to trimming and J lost 3 bases, with 19 bases between them. The CDR3 totals 15 residues. DNA for the CDR3: TGTGCCAGCATCTTTGCCCGGGACGGGAACTACGAGCAGTACTTC. It is translated as CASIFARDGNYEQYF. Together with reference TRBV2 and TRBJ2-7, the CDR3 gives the full variable domain: EPEVTQTPSHQVTQMGQEVILRCVPISNHLYFYWYRQILGQKVEFLVSFYNNEISEKSEIFDDQFSVERPDGSNFTLKIRSTKLEDSAMYFCASIFARDGNYEQYFGPGTRLTVT.

The chain carries TRBV12-3 or TRBV12-4 and TRBJ2-7; D is undetermined. The CDR3 spans 13 residues. Trimming stripped 6 bases from V and 1 base from J, with 10 bases between. The CDR3 DNA follows: TGTGCCAGCAGCCGTCCCGGTTCCTACGAGCAGTACTTC. Its protein product is CASSRPGSYEQYF.

The chain carries TRBV7-9 and TRBJ1-4; possibly TRBD1 for D (6 bases). With 5 bases removed from V and 6 bases from J, the gap between germline ends came to 13 bases. Germline V CDR1 and CDR2: SEHNR, FQNEAQ (reference sequence). This CDR3 spans 14 amino acids. DNA of the CDR3: TGTGCCAGCAGCAGCCGGGACACCGATGAAAAACTGTTTTTT. Its translation is CASSSRDTDEKLFF.